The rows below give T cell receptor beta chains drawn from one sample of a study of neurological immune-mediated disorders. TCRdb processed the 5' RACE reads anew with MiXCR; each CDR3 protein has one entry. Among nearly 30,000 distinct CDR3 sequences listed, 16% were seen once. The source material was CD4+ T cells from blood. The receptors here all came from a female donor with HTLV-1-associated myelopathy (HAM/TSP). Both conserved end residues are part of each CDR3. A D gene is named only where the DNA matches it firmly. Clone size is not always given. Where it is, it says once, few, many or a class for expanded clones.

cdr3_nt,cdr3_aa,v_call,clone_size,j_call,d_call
TGCGCCAGCAGCTTGGAGGGGGTCACGACTCAGCCCCAGCATTTT,CASSLEGVTTQPQHF,TRBV5-1,many,TRBJ1-5,NA
TGCGCCAGCAGCACGGGACTAGCCGGGGAGCTGTTTTTT,CASSTGLAGELFF,TRBV5-1,many,TRBJ2-2,TRBD2
TGCAGTGCGCAACGTCCGGGACATCAGTCTTCACACCTCCACTTT,CSAQRPGHQSSHLHF,TRBV20-1,NA,TRBJ1-6,NA
TGTGCCATCAGTGAGTCGGATAGAGAAGCTTTCTTT,CAISESDREAFF,TRBV10-3,many,TRBJ1-1,NA
TGTGCCAGCAGCTTATTACTAGCGGACAATGAGCAGTTCTTC,CASSLLLADNEQFF,TRBV7-2,many,TRBJ2-1,TRBD2
TGTGCCAGCAGCCCGTGTGCGGACAATGACTACACCTTC,CASSPCADNDYTF,TRBV5-1,NA,TRBJ1-2,NA
TGTGCCAGCGTTGGGAAGGGGCCTCGGGATACGCAGTATTTT,CASVGKGPRDTQYF,TRBV11-2,many,TRBJ2-3,NA
TGTGCCAGCAGTGCAGACCTAGCGAGTACGCAGTATTTT,CASSADLASTQYF,TRBV12-3/TRBV12-4,many,TRBJ2-3,NA
TGTGCCAGTACCACTTCACCGGGACTAGAAGATGAGCAGTTCTTC,CASTTSPGLEDEQFF,TRBV5-5,many,TRBJ2-1,TRBD2
TGCGCCAGCGGTACCGGGACAGGATACACCGGGGAGCTGTTTTTT,CASGTGTGYTGELFF,TRBV4-1,NA,TRBJ2-2,TRBD1
TGTGCCAGCAGGACCACTAGCGTCATCTCTGGGGCCAACGTCCTGACTTTC,CASRTTSVISGANVLTF,TRBV5-6,many,TRBJ2-6,TRBD2
TGCGCCAGCAGCCAATATAATTACCAGAGCTCTGGAAACACCATATATTTT,CASSQYNYQSSGNTIYF,TRBV4-3,many,TRBJ1-3,NA
TGCAGTGCTAGCGAGGGAAGCCGGGTCTACGAGCAGTACTTC,CSASEGSRVYEQYF,TRBV20-1,medium-sized,TRBJ2-7,NA
TGCGCCAGCAGCTTGTTCGGGTCCGGGGAGCTGTTTTTT,CASSLFGSGELFF,TRBV5-1,many,TRBJ2-2,NA
TGCGCCAGCAGCGCCGGGACGTCCGGACGGGAGCTGTTTTTT,CASSAGTSGRELFF,TRBV5-1,many,TRBJ2-2,NA
TGCAGTGCTAGAAATGTTGGTGGCTATGGCTACACCTTC,CSARNVGGYGYTF,TRBV20-1,many,TRBJ1-2,NA
TGCGCCAGCAGCCTTGGAGGGACTAGGAATACGCAGTATTTT,CASSLGGTRNTQYF,TRBV5-1,many,TRBJ2-3,TRBD2
TGCAGCGTTTGGACAGGGGGCAGGAGGGAGCAGTTCTTC,CSVWTGGRREQFF,TRBV29-1,many,TRBJ2-1,TRBD1
TGTGCCAGCAGCTTATCTCGGACTCGGGACTGGGGTTACTTC,CASSLSRTRDWGYF,TRBV7-8,many,TRBJ2-5,NA
TGCAGTGCTCCTGGGTTAACGGGTGAGCAGTTCTTC,CSAPGLTGEQFF,TRBV20-1,medium-sized,TRBJ2-1,NA
TGTGCCAGCAGTTACGGCTACGAGCAGTACTTC,CASSYGYEQYF,TRBV12-3/TRBV12-4,few,TRBJ2-7,NA
TGCAGTGCTAGAGGAGGGACACTTAATTCACCCCTCCACTTT,CSARGGTLNSPLHF,TRBV20-1,many,TRBJ1-6,NA
TGCGCCAGCAGCCGGACAGGGGGTCACGAGCAGTACTTC,CASSRTGGHEQYF,TRBV5-1,many,TRBJ2-7,TRBD1
TGTGCCAGCAGCTTGTGGCTCTTCACTGAAGCTTTCTTT,CASSLWLFTEAFF,TRBV5-5,many,TRBJ1-1,NA
TGCAGTGCTAATAGTCAGAGTAGCGGGAGAAGTAATGAGCAGTTCTTC,CSANSQSSGRSNEQFF,TRBV20-1,many,TRBJ2-1,TRBD2
TGCAGTGCTAGAGATTTGCTGGACACAGATACGCAGTATTTT,CSARDLLDTDTQYF,TRBV20-1,NA,TRBJ2-3,NA
TGTGCCAGCAGCTTAGTCCGTTTCGGGACCCAGTACTTC,CASSLVRFGTQYF,TRBV7-2,many,TRBJ2-5,NA
TGTGTCAGCACTAGAGGACAGGGGGGAGAAAAACTGTTTTTT,CVSTRGQGGEKLFF,TRBV6-6,NA,TRBJ1-4,TRBD1
TGCAGTGCTGAGGGACAGGGAAACACCATATATTTT,CSAEGQGNTIYF,TRBV20-1,medium-sized,TRBJ1-3,TRBD1
TGTGCCAGCAGCGCCCTTTTTAGCCCTGAGCAGTTCTTC,CASSALFSPEQFF,TRBV11-1,many,TRBJ2-1,NA
TGTGCCAGAAGCCGATCTCCCGGGGAGATGTTTTTT,CARSRSPGEMFF,TRBV13,NA,TRBJ2-2,NA
TGTGCTAGCAGCTTAGCCAGCGCAGATACGCAGTATTTT,CASSLASADTQYF,TRBV7-9,once,TRBJ2-3,NA
TGTGCCAGCAGCCAAGCCACCCAAGAGACCCAGTACTTC,CASSQATQETQYF,TRBV3-1,few,TRBJ2-5,NA
TGCGCCAGCAGCTTGAAATCGGGACTACAAAACAATGAGCAGTTCTTC,CASSLKSGLQNNEQFF,TRBV5-1,many,TRBJ2-1,TRBD2
TGTGCCAGTAGTATTGGGACTAGTCGAGAGACCCAGTACTTC,CASSIGTSRETQYF,TRBV19,many,TRBJ2-5,TRBD2
TGTGCCAGCAACCGGGAGGTCTCTGGGGCCAACGTCCTGACTTTC,CASNREVSGANVLTF,TRBV5-5,many,TRBJ2-6,TRBD2
TGCAGTGCCCACGGGACAGATAAACAGTATTTT,CSAHGTDKQYF,TRBV20-1,NA,TRBJ2-3,TRBD1
TGTGCCACCCGTGGGGCTAGCGGGGAGTCGGATACGCAGTATTTT,CATRGASGESDTQYF,TRBV24-1,medium-sized,TRBJ2-3,TRBD2
TGTGCCAGCAGCGAGAGAACAGGGGACTATGGCTACACCTTC,CASSERTGDYGYTF,TRBV3-1,many,TRBJ1-2,TRBD1
TGCAGTGCCACCACCATCGGGGTTAATTCACCCCTCCACTTT,CSATTIGVNSPLHF,TRBV20-1,medium-sized,TRBJ1-6,NA
TGTGCCAGCAGTTACGGCGGCGTCCAAGATACGCAGTATTTT,CASSYGGVQDTQYF,TRBV6-2/TRBV6-3,many,TRBJ2-3,NA
TGCGCCAGCAGCTTGGACGGGACTAGCGGGAGCTCCTACGAGCAGTACTTC,CASSLDGTSGSSYEQYF,TRBV5-1,many,TRBJ2-7,TRBD2
TGTGCCAGCAGTGGGACTAGCGGGGGCACAGATACGCAGTATTTT,CASSGTSGGTDTQYF,TRBV2,many,TRBJ2-3,TRBD2
TGCAGTGCATTACCCCAAGAGACCCAGTACTTC,CSALPQETQYF,TRBV20-1,many,TRBJ2-5,NA
TGTGCCAGCAGTTACGGGGATCCGCAGTATTTT,CASSYGDPQYF,TRBV6-2/TRBV6-3,many,TRBJ2-3,NA
TGTGCCAGTCGGAAATATAGCAATCAGCCCCAGCATTTT,CASRKYSNQPQHF,TRBV6-5,many,TRBJ1-5,NA
TGCAGTGCAAAAGGCCCAGGGTTTAATTCACCCCTCCACTTT,CSAKGPGFNSPLHF,TRBV20-1,many,TRBJ1-6,NA